This entry lists 32 T cell receptor beta chains sequenced from one sample in a study of T-cell reconstitution after alpha-beta-depleted transplantation in children. Preparation of the TCRbeta library used unique molecular identifiers. TCRdb reanalysed the PCR reads using MiXCR and keeps one entry per CDR3 protein. The sample gives 330,000 or so distinct CDR3 sequences, 10% of which show up once; approximately 7% is in the top ten. The input for sequencing was PBMCs, taken before TCRalphabeta/CD19-depleted stem cell transplant. The origin of the receptors is a boy younger than two with acute myeloid leukemia, due to receive a stem cell transplant.

The V call is TRBV19, the J call TRBJ2-2; maybe TRBD2 (6 bases). V was shortened by 6 bases and J by 4 bases, with 18 bases between the two germline ends. The CDR3 is made up of 16 amino acids. Germline loops: CDR1 LNHDA, CDR2 SQIVND (reference sequence). The CDR3 nucleotides are TGTGCCAGTAGCCCCCCTTGGAGGGCTCTCACCGGGGAGCTGTTTTTT. This gives the protein CASSPPWRALTGELFF.

The table lists this clonotype with many counts. The chain uses TRBV3-1 and TRBJ2-5; D not certain. This CDR3 has 12 amino acids. V lost 4 bases, J lost 2 bases, and 5 bases lay in between. Germline V CDR1 and CDR2: LGHDT, YNNKEL (reference sequence). The DNA for the CDR3 is TGTGCCAGCAGCCCTATACAAGAGACCCAGTACTTC. As protein: CASSPIQETQYF.

This clonotype was observed many times. This chain connects TRBV6-2 or TRBV6-3 to TRBJ2-5; D uncertain. Germline CDR1 and CDR2: MNHEY and SVGEGT. CDR3 length equals 17 residues. The V and J ends lost 6 bases and 2 bases respectively, with 22 bases between them. As DNA, the CDR3 is TGTGCCAGCAGCTCAATCTATACGGCCGGGCTGCAAGAGACCCAGTACTTC. It translates to CASSSIYTAGLQETQYF.

For this clonotype: This could be a read error, since a much larger clone is one nucleotide away. The chain carries TRBV4-1 and TRBJ1-1; D unresolved. The length of the CDR3 is 13 residues. CDR1 and CDR2 from the germline V gene are MGHRA and YSYEKL. The CDR3, as DNA: TGCGCCGGCAGCCGTTTGGGGTCAACTGAAGCTTTCTTT. It specifies CAGSRLGSTEAFF.

This clonotype was observed many times. The chain has TRBV27 and TRBJ2-7, with TRBD2 identical over 8 bases. This CDR3 is 14 amino acids long. CDR1 is MNHEY and CDR2 is SMNVEV in the germline V gene (reference sequence). J gave up 2 bases and V 5 bases, and 5 bases lay outside the gene matches. The CDR3 DNA follows: TGTGCCAGCAGTGTGCGGGAGGCTCCCTACGAGCAGTACTTC. It is translated as CASSVREAPYEQYF.

This clonotype was found many times. The chain has TRBV5-6 and TRBJ2-4, with 9 bases aligning to TRBD2. CDR1 SGHDT and CDR2 YYEEEE come from the germline V gene. J lost 3 bases, V lost 2 bases, and 6 bases had no gene match. The CDR3 covers 16 residues. The CDR3 here is CASSFERGVLKNIQYF. In nucleotides, the CDR3 is TGTGCCAGCAGCTTTGAGCGGGGGGTTCTCAAAAACATTCAGTACTTC.

This clonotype has at least ten counts. The CDR3 DNA is TGTGCCAGCAGGAACTCACAGGGAGGCTACAATGAGCAGTTCTTC. It codes for CASRNSQGGYNEQFF. V and J are TRBV28 and TRBJ2-1; D tentatively reads TRBD1 or TRBD2 (6 bases each). Germline CDR1 reads MDHEN; CDR2 reads SYDVKM. V lost 6 bases to trimming and J lost 3 bases, with 15 bases between them. The CDR3 spans 15 residues.

This clonotype was seen repeatedly, ten times or more. V and J are TRBV7-8 and TRBJ2-5; D may be TRBD1 (5 bases). This CDR3 spans 11 amino acids. Germline V gene sequence: CDR1 SGHVS, CDR2 FQNEAQ. V was pared by 5 bases and J by 7 bases, with 8 bases between. Written as DNA, the CDR3 is TGTGCCAGCAGCCCTAGGGGGACCCAGTACTTC. Its translation is CASSPRGTQYF.

This clonotype was detected many times. The chain uses TRBV15 and TRBJ2-4; 9 nucleotides agree with TRBD2. Germline V gene lookup returns CDR1 LNHNV and CDR2 YYDKDF (reference sequence). Trimming removed 0 bases from V and 3 bases from J; junction bases left unmatched: 6. The CDR3 runs 17 residues. CDR3 coding DNA: TGTGCCACCAGCAGAGATGGGGCTAGCGGGGACAAAAACATTCAGTACTTC. Translated, it gives CATSRDGASGDKNIQYF.

In its sample, this clonotype was seen a few times. Written as DNA, the CDR3 is TGTGCCAGCAGCCCCTTTTTCCCGCCTACAACCTACAATGAGCAGTTCTTC. It encodes CASSPFFPPTTYNEQFF. The rearrangement uses TRBV14 and TRBJ2-1; D gene ambiguous. The length of the CDR3 is 17 residues. Trimming removed 4 bases at V and 2 bases at J, with 18 bases between. In germline, CDR1 is SGHDN, CDR2 FVKESK.

This clonotype was picked up many times. The chain combines TRBV12-3 or TRBV12-4 with TRBJ2-1; tentative D call: TRBD1 (6 bases). Trimming removed 3 bases from V and 7 bases from J, with 7 bases in between. This CDR3 region has 12 residues. CDR3 in amino acids: CASSLRGNEQFF. The CDR3 nucleotides are TGTGCCAGCAGTTTGAGGGGGAATGAGCAGTTCTTC.

There are many counts of this clonotype. The chain links TRBV28 to TRBJ1-1; weak D call: TRBD1 (6 bases). This CDR3 is 12 amino acids long. Per the germline V gene, CDR1 is MDHEN and CDR2 is SYDVKM. The V end was cut by 6 bases, the J end by 11 bases, with 16 bases between. The CDR3 here is CASRPQGWRAFF. In nucleotides, the CDR3 is TGTGCCAGCAGGCCCCAGGGGTGGCGGGCTTTCTTT.

The rearrangement links TRBV19 to TRBJ2-5, with D possibly called TRBD1 or TRBD2 (6 bases each). Germline CDR1 reads LNHDA; CDR2 reads SQIVND (reference sequence). CDR3 length equals 12 residues. CDR3 nucleotides: TGTGGGTCGGGGGCGAGGGGAGAGACCCAGTACTTC. Translating gives CGSGARGETQYF.

The chain recombines TRBV5-6 with TRBJ2-7, with 7 positions matching TRBD2. This CDR3 is built from 16 residues. V was clipped by 0 bases and J by 3 bases; unmatched bases: 9. Germline V gene data show CDR1 as SGHDT and CDR2 as YYEEEE. CDR3 sequence: CASSLEDGRTLYEQYF. CDR3 coding DNA: TGTGCCAGCAGCTTGGAAGACGGGAGGACCCTCTACGAGCAGTACTTC.

This clonotype has more than one count but fewer than ten. The chain recombines TRBV9 with TRBJ2-2, with a weak D call TRBD2 (6 bases). Trimming shortened V by 1 base and J by 6 bases, and 16 bases separated the two germline ends. The CDR3 loop spans 16 amino acids. Germline V gives CDR1 SGDLS, CDR2 YYNGEE. The CDR3 DNA is TGTGCCAGCAGCGTATCCCCGGGGGAAGTGTCCGGGGAGCTGTTTTTT. Its translation: CASSVSPGEVSGELFF.

This clonotype was observed at least ten times. The chain recombines TRBV7-2 with TRBJ2-5; 7 bases agree with TRBD1. The CDR3 spans 16 residues. V was pared by 0 bases and J by 2 bases, with 6 bases of the junction left unmatched. Per germline, CDR1 SGHTA and CDR2 FQGNSA. The CDR3 sequence is CASSLAGATGQETQYF. Here the CDR3 DNA reads TGTGCCAGCAGCTTAGCCGGTGCGACAGGGCAAGAGACCCAGTACTTC. Drawing the rest from reference TRBV7-2 and TRBJ2-5, the complete variable domain is GAGVSQSPSNKVTEKGKDVELRCDPISGHTALYWYRQSLGQGLEFLIYFQGNSAPDKSGLPSDRFSAERTGGSVSTLTIQRTQQEDSAVYLCASSLAGATGQETQYFGPGTRLLVL.

This chain links TRBV10-3 with TRBJ2-7, with no clear D. Between the trimmed V and J ends, which lost 0 bases and 12 bases, there was a span of 18 bases. CDR3 length: 14 amino acids. Germline loops: CDR1 ENHRY, CDR2 SYGVKD. The CDR3 reads CAISESGGRLPPYF. Here the CDR3 DNA reads TGTGCCATCAGTGAGTCGGGCGGCAGGTTGCCTCCGTACTTC.

Ten or more counts support this clonotype. V usage is TRBV11-2 and J usage is TRBJ2-1; no firm D call. Looked up from germline, CDR1 is SGHAT and CDR2 is FQNNGV. V lost 2 bases and J lost 1, with 15 bases in between. The CDR3 runs 17 residues. The CDR3 nucleotides are TGTGCCAGCAGCTTAAGGTCCTCCCTTATTTCCTACAATGAGCAGTTCTTC. It is translated as CASSLRSSLISYNEQFF.

This clonotype was observed at least ten times. V and J are TRBV29-1 and TRBJ1-5, with 7 bases aligning to TRBD1. V was pared by 4 bases and J by 7 bases, with 7 bases of the junction left unmatched. Germline values: CDR1 SQVTM, CDR2 ANQGSEA. This CDR3 is built from 13 residues. The CDR3 DNA sequence: TGCAGCGTTGGAACAGGGGAGGGGCAGCCCCAGCATTTT. It specifies CSVGTGEGQPQHF. Full variable domain (remainder filled in from reference TRBV29-1 and TRBJ1-5): SAVISQKPSRDICQRGTSLTIQCQVDSQVTMMFWYRQQPGQSLTLIATANQGSEATYESGFVIDKFPISRPNLTFSTLTVSNMSPEDSSIYLCSVGTGEGQPQHFGDGTRLSIL.

In this sample, this clonotype turned up many times. V is TRBV5-1 and J is TRBJ2-1; TRBD2 aligns across 8 bases. The CDR3 sequence is 14 residues long. Germline CDR1 SGHRS, CDR2 YFSETQ. With V trimmed by 1 base and J by 5 bases, 2 bases remained unmatched. CDR3 sequence reads: CASSLTGGDNEQFF. The CDR3 coding sequence is TGCGCCAGCAGCTTGACGGGGGGGGACAATGAGCAGTTCTTC.

This clonotype showed up many times. J is TRBJ2-5 and V is TRBV10-3, with TRBD2 matching over 12 bases. The CDR3 extends over 16 amino acids. Trimming removed 5 bases from V and 5 bases from J; junction bases left unmatched: 9. The V gene's germline CDR1 is ENHRY and CDR2 SYGVKD. The CDR3 here is CAISSWTSGMPETQYF. CDR3 sequence (DNA): TGTGCCATCAGTTCCTGGACTAGCGGGATGCCGGAGACCCAGTACTTC.

This clonotype was recorded many times. This chain connects TRBV4-2 to TRBJ1-5; D is unclear. Germline assignment: CDR1 LGHNA and CDR2 YNFKEQ. The germline V and J ends were trimmed by 2 bases and 0 bases, with 8 bases remaining between them. This CDR3 region has 15 residues. CDR3 DNA: TGTGCCAGCAGCCAACCGGACGGTAGCAATCAGCCCCAGCATTTT. It codes for CASSQPDGSNQPQHF.

For this clonotype: At one boundary the junction diverges from the germline segment, which might be a read error. The J gene is TRBJ2-1, the V gene TRBV20-1, with D perhaps given as TRBD1 or TRBD2 (5 bases each). The CDR3 runs to 16 residues. CDR1 and CDR2 from the germline V gene are DFQATT and SNEGSKA (reference sequence). The chain's CDR3 is CCASPMGESSYNEQFF. The DNA for the CDR3 is TGCTGTGCTAGCCCCATGGGGGAGAGCTCCTACAATGAGCAGTTCTTC.

This clonotype was recorded a few times. The chain uses TRBV28 and TRBJ1-6, with TRBD1 identical over 11 bases. Germline lookup yields CDR1 MDHEN and CDR2 SYDVKM. The V gene end was trimmed by 4 bases and the J gene end by 10 bases; junction bases not matched to a gene: 6. The CDR3 runs 15 residues. The CDR3 reads CASSWTGGSASPLHF. The CDR3 DNA sequence: TGTGCCAGCAGTTGGACAGGGGGCAGTGCCTCACCCCTCCACTTT.

In its sample, this clonotype was seen many times. This chain connects TRBV5-1 to TRBJ2-1; TRBD2 matches at 9 bases. This CDR3 spans 16 amino acids. J lost 2 bases, V lost 1 base, and 4 bases had no gene match. In germline, CDR1 is SGHRS, CDR2 YFSETQ. CDR3 region: CASSLRVAGAYNEQFF. The CDR3 DNA is TGCGCCAGCAGCTTGAGGGTAGCGGGGGCCTACAATGAGCAGTTCTTC.

This clonotype showed up many times. The chain is built from TRBV6-5 and TRBJ2-1; no reliable D call. Germline-derived CDR1 and CDR2 are MNHEY and SVGAGI. The CDR3 has 15 residues. The germline V and J ends were trimmed by 2 bases and 0 bases, with 8 bases remaining between them. CDR3 loop: CASSYGRSSYNEQFF. The CDR3 nucleotides are TGTGCCAGCAGTTACGGGCGTAGCTCCTACAATGAGCAGTTCTTC.

In this sample, this clonotype turned up a few times. CDR3 bases: TGTGCCAGCAGCCTGACCCTTTGGAAAGATACGCAGTATTTT. It is translated as CASSLTLWKDTQYF. The rearrangement links TRBV7-6 to TRBJ2-3; the D is unclear. The germline V gene encodes CDR1 SGHVS and CDR2 FNYEAQ. The V end was cut by 5 bases, the J end by 5 bases, with 14 bases between. The CDR3 loop spans 14 amino acids.

Many counts were recorded for this clonotype. V gene TRBV27 combines with J gene TRBJ2-7; 13 bases are shared with TRBD2. The CDR3 is 13 residues long. In germline, CDR1 is MNHEY, CDR2 SMNVEV (reference sequence). J gave up 5 bases and V 7 bases, and 2 bases lay outside the gene matches. The CDR3 loop reads CASTGLAGNEQYF. The CDR3 nucleotides are TGTGCCAGCACGGGACTAGCGGGAAACGAGCAGTACTTC.

This clonotype turned up a few times. The rearrangement joins TRBV5-1 to TRBJ2-3; 9 nucleotides agree with TRBD1. This CDR3 region has 17 residues. With V trimmed by 0 bases and J by 3 bases, 8 bases remained unmatched. Germline CDR1 and CDR2: SGHRS and YFSETQ. In DNA form, the CDR3 reads TGCGCCAGCAGCTTGGGTTACGGACAGGGGTTGACAGATACGCAGTATTTT. It is translated as CASSLGYGQGLTDTQYF.

To note about this clonotype: A much more abundant neighbour one base away suggests this may be a read error. The gene calls are TRBV12-3 or TRBV12-4 and TRBJ2-3; D remains unclear. V lost 7 bases and J 0 bases, leaving 8 bases between the germline ends. There are 13 residues in the CDR3. The CDR3 coding sequence is TGTGCCAGCACCTGGGGAAGCACAGATACGCAGTATTTT. This sequence encodes CASTWGSTDTQYF.

The sample holds a few counts of this clonotype. The chain has TRBV7-3 and TRBJ2-1; D ambiguous. The V gene lost 0 bases and the J gene lost 3 bases, with 6 bases spanning the gap. The CDR3 totals 14 residues. Germline-derived CDR1 and CDR2 are SGHTA and FQGTGA. The CDR3 protein is CASSLTPVYNEQFF. The CDR3 bases are TGTGCCAGCAGCTTAACGCCCGTCTACAATGAGCAGTTCTTC.

The chain is built from TRBV12-3 or TRBV12-4 and TRBJ2-5; perhaps D is TRBD1 or TRBD2 (5 bases each). The CDR3 consists of 15 residues. V lost 6 bases to trimming and J lost 2 bases, with 16 bases between them. CDR3 protein: CASSPSRDLQETQYF. The CDR3 coding sequence is TGTGCCAGCAGCCCCAGTCGGGACCTACAAGAGACCCAGTACTTC.